This T cell receptor beta chain was documented in a study of cytomegalovirus exposure and HLA in healthy donors. The donors, nominally healthy at sampling, likely had unrecorded immune exposures. Overall study findings and caveats: Despite most TCR sequences being rare, some public TCRs occurred in many donors. Presence/absence analyses assumed roughly uniform sequencing depth across donors.

With regard to this clone: Its matching antigen is unknown. One end of the junction varies from germline; a read error may be responsible.

The CDR3 contains 13 residues. Germline CDR1 is KGHSH and CDR2 is LQKENI. PCR amplification relied on 60 Vbeta primers (plus 13 Jbeta primers). The method was immunoSEQ multiplex PCR; TCRdb's version includes in-frame clones alone and lacks a portion of them. Here the sample spans 200,000 to 250,000 clones, approximately 81% being singletons. The gene calls are TRBV18 and TRBJ1-1; D remains ambiguous. Sequencing used PBMCs. This receptor was taken from a man younger than 40 in good health and CMV-seronegative. The CDR3 spells CASSPGTNPEAFF. The CDR3 coding sequence is TGTGCCAGCTCACCAGGCACGAACCCTGAAGCTTTCTTT.